This TCR beta chain is drawn from a study of blood T cell repertoires in COVID-19. In its sample, this clone was seen once. V was trimmed by 5 bases and J by 4 bases, leaving 7 bases between them. The CDR3 length is 12 residues. Per germline, CDR1 LNHDA and CDR2 SQIVND (reference sequence). Clones were sequenced by immunoSEQ multiplex PCR, and TCRdb holds only the in-frame ones, with some missing. The sample yields about 400,000 clones, 87% seen once. Sequencing was carried out using PBMCs or T cells enriched from blood (not recorded which). The V gene is TRBV19, the J gene TRBJ2-3; no clear D. The TCR was taken from a woman aged 18-29 years with acute COVID-19. In DNA form, the CDR3 reads TGTGCCAGTAGTCCCAGTTCAGATACGCAGTATTTT. This sequence encodes CASSPSSDTQYF. Drawing the rest from reference TRBV19 and TRBJ2-3, the complete variable domain is DGGITQSPKYLFRKEGQNVTLSCEQNLNHDAMYWYRQDPGQGLRLIYYSQIVNDFQKGDIAEGYSVSREKKESFPLTVTSAQKNPTAFYLCASSPSSDTQYFGPGTRLTVL.